This TCR beta chain was identified during a study of blood T cell repertoires in COVID-19. On the study more broadly: There were acute and convalescent COVID-19 samples, and they came from the United States, Italy and Spain. Sample material is recorded as cDNA or gDNA derived from T cells, B-cell-depleted T cells, or PBMCs.

The CDR3 runs 14 residues. Germline V gene data show CDR1 as GTSNPN and CDR2 as SVGIG (reference sequence). Trimming cost V 0 bases and J 7 bases, with 12 bases left between them. In the authors' workflow: Estimates of nucleated cell counts were drawn from the amplification of reference gene primers. Clones were read by immunoSEQ multiplex PCR, and TCRdb kept only the in-frame ones, dropping some. The DNA gave D and trimming, while V, J and clone size come from that table. The sample carries over 50,000 clones, about three quarters recorded once. This clone turned up a few times. V and J are TRBV30 and TRBJ1-4; D may be TRBD1 (5 bases). Sequencing was carried out using peripheral blood. The clonotype comes from a human donor with active or convalescent COVID-19. The donor label of this sample is uncertain. Here the CDR3 DNA reads TGTGCCTGGAGTGTCCAAGGGGCGGCTGAAAAACTGTTTTTT. Protein product: CAWSVQGAAEKLFF.